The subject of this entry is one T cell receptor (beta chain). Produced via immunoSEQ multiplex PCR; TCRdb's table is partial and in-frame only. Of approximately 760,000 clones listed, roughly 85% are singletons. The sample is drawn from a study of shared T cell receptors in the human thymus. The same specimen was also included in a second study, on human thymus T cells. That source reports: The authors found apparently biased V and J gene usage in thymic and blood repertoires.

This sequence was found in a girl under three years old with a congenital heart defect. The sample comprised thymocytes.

The CDR3 region is CASSLLRDFSPRNTIYF. As DNA, the CDR3 is TGTGCCAGCAGCTTACTCCGGGACTTCAGTCCGAGAAACACCATATATTTT. The chain joins TRBV7-2 to TRBJ1-3; perhaps TRBD1 as D (5 bases). Per the germline V gene, CDR1 is SGHTA and CDR2 is FQGNSA. The ends were cut back, 2 bases at V and 5 bases at J, with 19 bases in the middle. The CDR3 length is 17 residues.